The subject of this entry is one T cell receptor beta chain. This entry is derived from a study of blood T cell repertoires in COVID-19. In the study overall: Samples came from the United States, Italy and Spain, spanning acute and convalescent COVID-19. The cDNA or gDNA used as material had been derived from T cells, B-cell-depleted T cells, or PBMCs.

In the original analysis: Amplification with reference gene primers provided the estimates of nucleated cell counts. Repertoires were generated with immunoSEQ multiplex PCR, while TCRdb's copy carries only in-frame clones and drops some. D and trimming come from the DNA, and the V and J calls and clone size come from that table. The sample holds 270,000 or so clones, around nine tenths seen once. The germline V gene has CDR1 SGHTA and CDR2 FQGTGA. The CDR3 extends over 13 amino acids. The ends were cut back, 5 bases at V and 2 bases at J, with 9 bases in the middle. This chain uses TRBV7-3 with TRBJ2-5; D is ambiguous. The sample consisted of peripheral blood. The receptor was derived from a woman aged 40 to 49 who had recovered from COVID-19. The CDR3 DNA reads TGTGCCAGCAGCCCCCAGGCTCAAGAGACCCAGTACTTC. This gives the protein CASSPQAQETQYF.